Presented here are 25 T cell receptor beta chains from one specimen sequenced in a study of CD8+ T cells in alopecia areata. In each case, RNA was isolated and then reverse transcribed into cDNA as the sequencing template. Clones were read by immunoSEQ multiplex PCR, and TCRdb kept only the in-frame ones, dropping some. The sample lists around 50,000 clones; around 96% were seen once. This specimen was CD8+ T cells sorted from blood, taken at week 0. The receptors originated from a human donor with alopecia areata.

This rearrangement joins TRBV4-1 to TRBJ1-2, with 7 nucleotides matching TRBD1. The CDR3 consists of 14 residues. The germline gives CDR1 MGHRA, CDR2 YSYEKL. V shed 0 bases and J 2 bases; nucleotides not matched to a gene: 0. The CDR3 spells CASSQEDRNYGYTF. The DNA of the CDR3 is TGCGCCAGCAGCCAAGAGGACAGGAACTATGGCTACACCTTC.

The chain recombines TRBV29-1 with TRBJ1-2, with D possibly being TRBD1 (6 bases). Germline lookup yields CDR1 SQVTM and CDR2 ANQGSEA. This CDR3 comprises 12 residues. V was cut by 3 bases and J by 3 bases, with 8 bases left in between. CDR3 sequence reads: CSVDEGDYGYTF. CDR3 nucleotide sequence: TGCAGCGTTGATGAGGGGGACTATGGCTACACCTTC.

This chain links TRBV9 with TRBJ2-7; 7 positions match TRBD1. The CDR3 is 15 amino acids. Germline CDR1 is SGDLS and CDR2 is YYNGEE. V lost 3 bases and J lost 4; bases outside the gene matches: 10. The CDR3 sequence is CASSAMTGFDYEQYF. The CDR3 coding sequence is TGTGCCAGCAGCGCAATGACAGGGTTCGATTACGAGCAGTACTTC.

The CDR3 sequence: CASSPEDRDPGELFF. In nucleotides, the CDR3 is TGCGCCAGCAGCCCGGAAGACAGGGACCCCGGGGAGCTGTTTTTT. The chain has TRBV4-1 and TRBJ2-2, with 7 bases matching TRBD1. The germline V gene has CDR1 MGHRA and CDR2 YSYEKL. J lost 6 bases, V lost 4 bases, and 8 bases had no gene match. This CDR3 region has 15 residues.

This chain connects TRBV30 to TRBJ1-1; no clear D gene. The CDR3 spans 12 residues. V gave up 3 bases and J gave up 1 base, with 6 bases separating them. Germline CDR1 is GTSNPN and CDR2 is SVGIG (reference sequence). This CDR3 is CAWSSGNTEAFF. DNA of the CDR3: TGTGCCTGGAGCTCGGGGAACACTGAAGCTTTCTTT.

This chain links TRBV6-5 with TRBJ2-2, with D hard to call. The CDR3 sequence is 14 residues long. V lost 8 bases to trimming and J lost 2 bases, with 12 bases between them. CDR1 MNHEY and CDR2 SVGAGI come from the germline V gene. For the CDR3, the DNA is TGTGCCAGCTCTGTTTCCACTAACACCGGGGAGCTGTTTTTT. As protein: CASSVSTNTGELFF.

The chain recombines TRBV15 with TRBJ2-7, with D possibly matching TRBD1 (6 bases). Germline assignment: CDR1 LNHNV and CDR2 YYDKDF (reference sequence). Trimming removed 3 bases at V and 2 bases at J, with 14 bases between. The CDR3 contains 15 residues. The CDR3 sequence is CATSSAFRTAYEQYF. CDR3 in DNA: TGTGCCACCAGCAGTGCATTCCGGACAGCCTACGAGCAGTACTTC.

The DNA of the CDR3 is TGTGCCAGCAGCCAGTGGGACACCTTCTCCTACAATGAGCAGTTCTTC. Amino acids: CASSQWDTFSYNEQFF. The chain recombines TRBV4-2 with TRBJ2-1; D is possibly TRBD1 (6 bases). The CDR3 is made up of 16 amino acids. Germline V lookup: CDR1 LGHNA, CDR2 YNFKEQ. Trimming shortened V by 3 bases and J by 0 bases, and 12 bases separated the two germline ends.

This chain uses TRBV27 with TRBJ2-7, with 7 bases identical to TRBD1. The CDR3 has 13 amino acids. V lost 8 bases and J lost 6; bases outside the gene matches: 10. Germline CDR1 is MNHEY and CDR2 is SMNVEV (reference sequence). CDR3 sequence: CASGLTTGTEQYF. DNA of the CDR3: TGTGCCAGCGGCTTGACGACAGGGACCGAGCAGTACTTC.

J is TRBJ2-7 and V is TRBV29-1; D uncertain. Germline loops: CDR1 SQVTM, CDR2 ANQGSEA. V was shortened by 7 bases and J by 0 bases, with 7 bases between the two germline ends. CDR3 size: 11 residues. The CDR3 nucleotides are TGCAGCGCCCTGATCTCCTACGAGCAGTACTTC. This sequence encodes CSALISYEQYF.

The chain couples TRBV10-3 to TRBJ2-2, with D tentatively TRBD1 (6 bases). Germline assignment: CDR1 ENHRY and CDR2 SYGVKD. The length of the CDR3 is 13 residues. Deletions cut 3 bases from V and 6 bases from J, with 8 bases between. The CDR3 protein is CAISDSGAGELFF. The CDR3 nucleotides are TGTGCCATCAGTGACTCAGGGGCCGGGGAGCTGTTTTTT.

J is TRBJ2-2 and V is TRBV7-3; D might be TRBD1 (6 bases). The CDR3 sequence is 16 residues long. In germline, CDR1 is SGHTA, CDR2 FQGTGA. Trimming left V 4 bases short and J 1 base short, with 13 bases between. Here the CDR3 DNA reads TGTGCCAGCAGCTCTAGCAGGGGTCGGAACACCGGGGAGCTGTTTTTT. It codes for CASSSSRGRNTGELFF.

The chain uses TRBV15 and TRBJ2-3; D remains ambiguous. V dropped 0 bases and J dropped 5 bases, with 9 bases sitting between them. Germline CDR1 reads LNHNV; CDR2 reads YYDKDF (reference sequence). This CDR3 region has 14 residues. The CDR3 coding sequence is TGTGCCACCAGCAGAGATCGCCTTGGAGATACGCAGTATTTT. This codes for CATSRDRLGDTQYF.

The chain carries TRBV4-3 and TRBJ2-6; D is undetermined. The CDR3 runs to 17 residues. Germline V gene sequence: CDR1 LGHNA, CDR2 YSLEER. Trimming took 0 bases from V and 0 from J, leaving 9 bases between them. The CDR3 DNA is TGCGCCAGCAGCCAAGAGGGATATGGCTCTGGGGCCAACGTCCTGACTTTC. Amino acids: CASSQEGYGSGANVLTF.

The CDR3 DNA reads as TGTGCCAGCAGTTGGGAGGGGGGGCCTTCTGGGACCCAGTACTTC. It encodes CASSWEGGPSGTQYF. This sequence joins TRBV6-5 and TRBJ2-5; the D gene is possibly TRBD2 (7 bases). The CDR3 length is 15 residues. The germline gives CDR1 MNHEY, CDR2 SVGAGI. V lost 4 bases and J lost 7, with 19 bases in between.

The chain recombines TRBV29-1 with TRBJ1-2; TRBD1 might be the D (5 bases). V shed 8 bases and J shed 2 bases, with 12 bases lying between them. Germline-derived CDR1 and CDR2 are SQVTM and ANQGSEA. CDR3 length: 12 residues. CDR3 DNA: TGCAGCTTTATGGGGGGGAACTATGGCTACACCTTC. Protein product: CSFMGGNYGYTF.

This clone came up once. The chain has TRBV7-9 and TRBJ1-1, with 7 nucleotides matching TRBD1. The CDR3 length is 14 residues. CDR1 is SEHNR, CDR2 FQNEAQ, per germline (reference sequence). The V and J ends lost 1 base and 11 bases, in that order; junction bases with no gene match: 10. CDR3 coding DNA: TGTGCCAGCAGCTTAGTTACAGGGGCTGGATGGGCTTTCTTT. Translation gives CASSLVTGAGWAFF.

The rearrangement uses TRBV11-2 and TRBJ1-2; D perhaps matches TRBD1 (6 bases). Germline CDR1 is SGHAT and CDR2 is FQNNGV. Between the trimmed V and J ends, which lost 5 bases and 4 bases, there was a span of 11 bases. The CDR3 spans 13 residues. For the CDR3, the DNA is TGTGCCAGCAGCCCAACAGGGACCTATGGCTACACCTTC. This codes for CASSPTGTYGYTF.

V is TRBV13 and J is TRBJ2-1, with TRBD2 matching over 11 bases. V was clipped by 3 bases and J by 5 bases; unmatched bases: 12. The CDR3 has 18 amino acids. Germline assignment: CDR1 PRHDT and CDR2 FYEKMQ (reference sequence). CDR3 region: CASSFFPTTSGVNNEQFF. In DNA form, the CDR3 reads TGTGCCAGCAGCTTTTTCCCCACGACTAGCGGGGTAAACAATGAGCAGTTCTTC. The full variable domain, in which reference TRBV13 and TRBJ2-1 provide the parts outside the CDR3, is AAGVIQSPRHLIKEKRETATLKCYPIPRHDTVYWYQQGPGQDPQFLISFYEKMQSDKGSIPDRFSAQQFSDYHSELNMSSLELGDSALYFCASSFFPTTSGVNNEQFFGPGTRLTVL.

The chain couples TRBV7-9 to TRBJ2-7; perhaps TRBD1 as D (6 bases). In germline, CDR1 is SEHNR, CDR2 FQNEAQ (reference sequence). Trimming pared 0 bases from V and 2 bases from J, leaving 11 bases between. The length of the CDR3 is 15 residues. The CDR3 reads CASSLALQGTYEQYF. The CDR3 DNA reads as TGTGCCAGCAGCTTAGCGCTTCAGGGGACCTACGAGCAGTACTTC.

The genes are TRBV4-1 and TRBJ2-1; 8 bases line up with TRBD2. The germline CDR1 and CDR2 sequences are MGHRA and YSYEKL. Trimming cost V 4 bases and J 0 bases; bases outside gene matches: 5. The length of the CDR3 is 16 residues. This CDR3 reads CASSLERGPSYNEQFF. In nucleotides, the CDR3 is TGCGCCAGCAGCCTGGAGCGGGGGCCCTCCTACAATGAGCAGTTCTTC.

V is TRBV7-2 and J is TRBJ1-5; D ambiguous. CDR3 length equals 13 residues. Germline CDR1 and CDR2: SGHTA and FQGNSA. V was shortened by 5 bases and J by 0 bases, with 5 bases between the two germline ends. The CDR3 is CASSAYSNQPQHF. For the CDR3, the DNA is TGTGCCAGCAGCGCCTATAGCAATCAGCCCCAGCATTTT.

This chain links TRBV6-5 with TRBJ2-7; the match to TRBD1 covers 9 bases. Germline CDR1 MNHEY, CDR2 SVGAGI. After removal of 7 bases from V and 2 bases from J, the junction contained 6 bases not matched to a gene. The CDR3 is 14 amino acids. CDR3 DNA: TGTGCCAGCACCTGGGGACAGGGAGCCTACGAGCAGTACTTC. Its translation is CASTWGQGAYEQYF.

V is TRBV4-1 and J is TRBJ1-2; TRBD1 matches at 7 bases. V was clipped by 3 bases and J by 7 bases; unmatched bases: 20. The CDR3 totals 18 residues. The V gene's germline CDR1 is MGHRA and CDR2 YSYEKL. The CDR3 DNA reads as TGCGCCAGCAGCCATCCCCAGGCAGACAGGGCCAACTTCGGTGGCTACACCTTC. Translated: CASSHPQADRANFGGYTF.

The V call is TRBV2, the J call TRBJ2-1; D ambiguous. CDR1 SNHLY and CDR2 FYNNEI come from the germline V gene. The CDR3 runs 12 residues. Trimming took 7 bases from V and 5 from J, leaving 9 bases between them. Written as DNA, the CDR3 is TGTGCCAGCACCGGGCCAAACAATGAGCAGTTCTTC. Translation: CASTGPNNEQFF.